This TCR beta chain was identified during a study of cytomegalovirus exposure and HLA in healthy donors. The assay was immunoSEQ multiplex PCR, and TCRdb's table has in-frame clones only and misses some. The repertoire consists of roughly 250,000 clones, with nearly 90% occurring once and the leading ten covering roughly 0.38%. The CDR3 runs 14 residues. Trimming removed 2 bases at V and 2 bases at J, with 10 bases between. Germline loops: CDR1 SGHDT, CDR2 YYEEEE. The TCR was taken from a woman aged 18-35 years in good health and CMV-seronegative. The material sequenced was PBMCs. The V call is TRBV5-6, the J call TRBJ2-5; D is possibly TRBD1 (6 bases). The CDR3 nucleotides read TGTGCCAGCAGCTTAAGGGGGTTTCAAGAGACCCAGTACTTC. It translates to CASSLRGFQETQYF.